This T cell receptor beta chain was profiled in a study of blood T cell repertoires in COVID-19. The wider study: Donors in the United States, Italy and Spain gave samples during acute or convalescent COVID-19. From T cells, B-cell-depleted T cells, or PBMCs came the material, which was cDNA or gDNA.

Original methodology: Reference gene primer amplification gave estimated nucleated cell counts. Profiling relied on immunoSEQ multiplex PCR, and the TCRdb table lists in-frame clones only, not all of them. V, J and clone size are taken as reported in that table, and D and trimming were inferred from the DNA itself. Here the sample spans 150,000 to 200,000 clones, approximately 82% being singletons. From germline, CDR1 is SGHVS and CDR2 FQNEAQ. This CDR3 is 20 amino acids long. The ends were cut back, 2 bases at V and 4 bases at J, with 26 bases in the middle. Enrolled during active infection, Seattle patients were then followed longitudinally.

This chain connects TRBV7-8 to TRBJ1-4; D gene unclear. This TCR was recovered from a woman between 40 and 55 years old with COVID-19, enrolled during active disease. Sequenced: peripheral blood. In DNA, the CDR3 is TGTGCCAGCAGCTTATTGGCGATGGCGTGGTCTAAGTCGGGTAATGAAAAACTGTTTTTT. Translation: CASSLLAMAWSKSGNEKLFF.